Listed here are 15 T cell receptor beta chains from one sample, sequenced in a study of T cell clones after liver transplantation. Assay: immunoSEQ multiplex PCR; the TCRdb copy retains only in-frame clones and omits some. The table shows 15,000 to 20,000 clones, with around 81% occurring only once. The starting material was CD8+ T cells from blood, obtained roughly 48 months after liver transplant. These TCRs come from a human patient who received a liver transplant. The graft donor may account for some of the T cells.

The chain carries TRBV28 and TRBJ2-7; 9 bases align to TRBD2. The CDR3 runs to 15 residues. V trimming: 6 bases; J trimming: 7 bases; junction bases outside the gene matches: 13. CDR1 is MDHEN and CDR2 is SYDVKM in the germline V gene. CDR3 in amino acids: CASSPRGSGSDEQYF. In nucleotides, the CDR3 is TGTGCCAGCAGCCCGAGGGGTAGCGGGAGCGATGAGCAGTACTTC. Using reference TRBV28 and TRBJ2-7 for the parts outside the CDR3, the full variable domain is DVKVTQSSRYLVKRTGEKVFLECVQDMDHENMFWYRQDPGLGLRLIYFSYDVKMKEKGDIPEGYSVSREKKERFSLILESASTNQTSMYLCASSPRGSGSDEQYFGPGTRLTVT.

The gene calls are TRBV27 and TRBJ2-7, with unresolved D. The germline gives CDR1 MNHEY, CDR2 SMNVEV (reference sequence). V was clipped by 5 bases and J by 3 bases, with 11 bases between them. CDR3 length: 13 residues. CDR3 in DNA: TGTGCCAGCAGTATCCAATCCGACTACGAGCAGTACTTC. The encoded protein is CASSIQSDYEQYF.

This chain uses TRBV5-6 with TRBJ2-1; TRBD1 is a possible D gene (6 bases). Trimming cost V 5 bases and J 7 bases, with 13 bases left between them. This CDR3 has 13 residues. Per germline, CDR1 SGHDT and CDR2 YYEEEE. DNA of the CDR3: TGTGCCAGCAGATTTTGGCAGGGGAATGAGCAGTTCTTC. It specifies CASRFWQGNEQFF.

V and J are TRBV6-5 and TRBJ2-2; no reliable D call. Germline-derived CDR1 and CDR2 are MNHEY and SVGAGI. This CDR3 comprises 13 residues. Trimming removed 6 bases at V and 1 base at J, with 6 bases between. The CDR3 sequence is CASRPVNTGELFF. CDR3 sequence (DNA): TGTGCCAGCAGGCCGGTGAACACCGGGGAGCTGTTTTTT.

This clone was recorded only once. For the CDR3, the DNA is TGTGCCATCGACAAGGACAGGGGGCTTGGAGCTTTCTTT. Protein sequence: CAIDKDRGLGAFF. The chain combines TRBV28 with TRBJ1-1, with 11 bases matching TRBD1. Unmatched junction bases numbered 11, after V lost 10 bases and J lost 10 bases. In germline, CDR1 is MDHEN, CDR2 SYDVKM. CDR3 length equals 13 residues. Filled out from reference TRBV28 and TRBJ1-1, the complete variable domain reads DVKVTQSSRYLVKRTGEKVFLECVQDMDHENMFWYRQDPGLGLRLIYFSYDVKMKEKGDIPEGYSVSREKKERFSLILESASTNQTSMYLCAIDKDRGLGAFFGQGTRLTVV.

The V and J genes are TRBV12-1 and TRBJ1-2. TRBV12-1 constitutes a pseudogene. The CDR3 spans 15 residues. In DNA, the CDR3 is TGTGCCAGCAGCCGTCAAGACCGGATTAACTATGGCTACACCTTC. This codes for CASSRQDRINYGYTF.

V gene TRBV5-6 combines with J gene TRBJ2-7, with TRBD1 matching over 7 bases. CDR3 size: 14 residues. Per the germline V gene, CDR1 is SGHDT and CDR2 is YYEEEE. The ends lost 0 bases at V and 5 bases at J; junction bases unmatched: 5. The CDR3 loop is CASSLGQGDNEQYF. CDR3 in DNA: TGTGCCAGCAGCTTGGGGCAGGGGGACAACGAGCAGTACTTC.

This clone was detected a few times. The rearrangement joins TRBV7-8 to TRBJ2-7; perhaps TRBD2 as D (5 bases). CDR3 size: 15 residues. CDR1 is SGHVS and CDR2 is FQNEAQ in the germline V gene. V was shortened by 5 bases and J by 4 bases, with 18 bases between the two germline ends. The CDR3 DNA reads TGTGCCAGCAGCCCGCTAGAGGGAAGCCGATACGAGCAGTACTTC. Translation gives CASSPLEGSRYEQYF.

The chain links TRBV19 to TRBJ2-7; 12 bases are a match to TRBD2. J lost 5 bases, V lost 4 bases, and 6 bases had no gene match. Germline values: CDR1 LNHDA, CDR2 SQIVND (reference sequence). The CDR3 has 15 amino acids. CDR3 amino acids: CASSTEGLAGHEQYF. CDR3 sequence (DNA): TGTGCCAGTAGTACCGAAGGACTAGCGGGACACGAGCAGTACTTC.

V usage is TRBV13 and J usage is TRBJ1-1; D is uncertain. CDR1 PRHDT and CDR2 FYEKMQ come from the germline V gene (reference sequence). The CDR3 runs 15 residues. V was clipped by 7 bases and J by 0 bases, with 15 bases between them. The DNA for the CDR3 is TGTGCCAGCACCCTGGGCCATGGGGTGAACACTGAAGCTTTCTTT. Translating it yields CASTLGHGVNTEAFF.

This sequence joins TRBV7-2 and TRBJ2-7; the match to TRBD1 covers 7 bases. The junction had 7 bases not matched to a gene; V was cut back by 6 bases and J by 2 bases. The CDR3 extends over 14 amino acids. Germline CDR1 and CDR2: SGHTA and FQGNSA. This chain's CDR3 is CASRPRDSAYEQYF. CDR3 bases: TGTGCCAGCAGGCCCCGGGACAGTGCCTACGAGCAGTACTTC.

The rearrangement uses TRBV7-6 and TRBJ2-4, with a possible D match to TRBD2 (6 bases). The CDR3 has 12 residues. From germline, CDR1 is SGHVS and CDR2 FNYEAQ. Trimming stripped 9 bases from V and 9 bases from J, with 15 bases between. The CDR3 nucleotides are TGTGCCAGTGCCGATGGGCGGGGCATTCAGTACTTC. Translation: CASADGRGIQYF.

The CDR3 DNA follows: TGTGCCAGCAGTGAACAACTCGTCTACGAGCAGTACTTC. This codes for CASSEQLVYEQYF. This chain connects TRBV2 to TRBJ2-7, with D unresolved. The germline gives CDR1 SNHLY, CDR2 FYNNEI. This CDR3 has 13 residues. The V gene lost 2 bases and the J gene lost 3 bases, with 8 bases spanning the gap.

The rearrangement links TRBV4-1 to TRBJ2-1, with a tentative D call TRBD2 (5 bases). The V and J ends lost 0 bases and 11 bases respectively, with 11 bases between them. From germline, CDR1 is MGHRA and CDR2 YSYEKL. CDR3 length: 13 residues. CDR3 sequence: CASSQDRGMQQFF. CDR3 nucleotide sequence: TGCGCCAGCAGCCAAGATCGGGGTATGCAGCAGTTCTTC.

The chain combines TRBV29-1 with TRBJ2-7; 7 nucleotides line up with TRBD1. V shed 5 bases and J 3 bases; nucleotides not matched to a gene: 10. The CDR3 loop spans 14 amino acids. Germline assignment: CDR1 SQVTM and CDR2 ANQGSEA. The CDR3 region is CSVTPKGQFYEQYF. The CDR3 DNA reads TGCAGCGTTACCCCCAAGGGACAGTTCTACGAGCAGTACTTC.